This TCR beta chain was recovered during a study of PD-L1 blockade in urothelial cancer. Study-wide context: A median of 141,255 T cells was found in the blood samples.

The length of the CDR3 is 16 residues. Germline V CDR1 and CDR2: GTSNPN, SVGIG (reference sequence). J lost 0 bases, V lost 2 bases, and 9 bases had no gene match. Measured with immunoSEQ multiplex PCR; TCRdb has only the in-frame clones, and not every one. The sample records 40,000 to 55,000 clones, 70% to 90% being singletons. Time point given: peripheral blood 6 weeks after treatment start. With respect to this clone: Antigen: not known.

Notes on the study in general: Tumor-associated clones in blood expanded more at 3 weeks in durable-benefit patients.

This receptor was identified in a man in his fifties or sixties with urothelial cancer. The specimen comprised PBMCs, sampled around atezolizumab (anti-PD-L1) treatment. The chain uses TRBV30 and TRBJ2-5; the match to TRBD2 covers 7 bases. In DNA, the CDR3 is TGTGCCTGGAGTTATAGTGCGGGGGTTTACCAAGAGACCCAGTACTTC. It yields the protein CAWSYSAGVYQETQYF.